This TCR beta chain was recorded in a study of monozygotic twins with inflammatory bowel disease. TCRdb reprocessed the 5' RACE reads and keeps a single row for each CDR3 protein, giving no DNA. Reported are 310,000 or so distinct CDR3 sequences; the ten largest clones contain approximately 2%. CDR3 size: 13 residues. The material sequenced was blood. The chain recombines TRBV12-3 or TRBV12-4 with TRBJ2-2; the TRBD2 assignment by TCRdb is unverifiable without DNA. The source of this sequence is a human donor with ulcerative colitis or Crohn's disease, or a healthy co-twin of an affected twin (not recorded which). CDR3 in amino acids: CAARQGRAGELFF.